This record looks at one T cell receptor (beta chain) sequence and its context. Its cognate antigen has yet to be identified. No quality values exist for individual bases; no much larger clone is one base distant. These data come from a study of long-term antiretroviral therapy in people with HIV (dated by TCRdb to between 2021 and 2022). Turning to the overall study: The earliest samples were collected about a decade before the 2015 WHO recommendation for immediate ART, when ART was typically delayed until CD4 counts fell. A retrospective serial study tested whether ART initiation and durable HIV suppression were associated with changes in peripheral blood TRB repertoire composition and diversity. The cohort contributed fewer than 200 cryopreserved PBMC samples from under 35 adults with confirmed HIV infection, collected serially over a mean of about six years (range 1-12). About a third of the roughly 30 participants with HIV were female. No cross-contamination during QIAcube processing was seen in test extractions of a monoclonal T-cell line run alongside 25 to 35 polyclonal samples. Overall study results and their limits: Compared with controls, HIV repertoires had narrower CDR3 length ranges, and the network structure pointed to an antigen-experienced repertoire that shifted only slightly toward naive after ART. Because cell numbers in pre-ART samples were limited, unsorted PBMC were profiled instead of sorted CD4+ and CD8+ T cells. The samples span the years 2004 to 2017, and the ART regimens used at that time may not be as effective as current regimens. At every time point, the repertoire was dominated by expanded TRB clones first identified before ART initiation, although this dominance fluctuated and, in many PLHIV, declined after ART. Because PBMC availability was limited, only the TCR beta chain was sequenced, with no alpha chain pairing. No data were available on ART adherence, viral resistance or therapy changes, limiting inferences about post-ART repertoire changes. Starting ART was linked to a significant rise in TRB diversity, yet even with long-term ART the diversity remained significantly lower than in transplant donor controls.

To be included, a participant needed at least one PBMC sample from before ART initiation plus at least two post-ART samples. Every participant with HIV received treatment in the United States of America. Cryopreserved samples of 1-10 million PBMC were thawed and washed before DNA extraction. At the time of the earliest PBMC sample, participants with HIV were aged between about 20 and 54 years. Per participant, PBMC samples came from 1-4 timepoints prior to ART initiation and 2-8 timepoints following ART initiation, for a median of 7 samples. Serial HIV viral load, CD4+ T-cell count, ART history and demographic data were obtained for every participant. A Qiagen kit on a QIAcube was used to extract genomic DNA from unsorted PBMC, with samples processed in batches of 12. Sequencing of the TRB variable region was done with the immunoSEQ hsTCRB v3.0 assay at survey level resolution. The targeted TRB sequencing depth was about 40,000-55,000 T-cell genomes per sample. Pooled TRB libraries were sequenced on an Illumina MiSeq with a v3 150-cycle kit. In the source study's methods: Repertoire analysis ran in R within a reproducible Nextflow workflow covering QC, data transformation and analysis. LymphoSeq2, an R package for exploring AIRR-Seq data, was used to implement the custom analyses. A few samples that produced fewer than 5000 total TRB sequences were removed, so 150 to 200 HIV repertoires were analyzed. Among the 180 to 200 HIV repertoires that were kept, approximately 61 were collected before ART initiation and some 130 were collected after ART initiation. Repertoires were downsampled to 5000 TRB nucleotide sequences, with summary statistics averaged over 100 downsampling iterations. The analysis kept only TRB sequences whose CDR3 regions were at least seven amino acids long. Diversity was assessed using a clonality score derived from Shannon entropy and using the Gini coefficient. In the repertoire networks, any two of the top 5000 CDR3 amino acid sequences were linked whenever the two sequences differed by an edit distance of one. Antigen specificity groups and MHC restriction were predicted for TRB CDR3 amino acid sequences with GLIPH2. CDR3 amino acid sequences were matched against VDJdb and McPAS-TCR to flag known CMV, EBV, HIV or tissue antigen associations. Pre-ART, post-ART and control groups were compared with Wilcoxon signed-rank tests and Holm-Bonferroni correction. The source is immuneACCESS, and TCRdb retained only in-frame sequences with V and J called. Part of the clones is not carried over; for the studies checked, unresolved V genes explain less than half of this, and the remainder is unexplained. V, J and clone size were drawn from that table, and D and trimming were deduced from the DNA. Here the sample has around 19,000 clones; about four fifths occur a single time. The ten biggest clones cover approximately 8.2% of the sample.

According to the germline V gene (reference sequence), CDR1 reads LNHDA and CDR2 reads SQIVND. Reading from cysteine to phenylalanine, the CDR3 counts 13 amino acids. Only the CDR3 DNA is retained, 39 bases long and in frame from the first base. A distance of 14 bases separates the germline ends of V and J, which lose 8 bases and 3 bases respectively. The input for sequencing was unsorted PBMCs, taken at the start of antiretroviral therapy. Recombination linked TRBV19 to TRBJ2-7; possibly the D gene is TRBD1, per 5 matching bases. This receptor was obtained from a man aged 30 to 45 with HIV. Read as DNA, the sequence is TGTGCCAGTTCCGGCGCAGGGAACTACGAGCAGTACTTC. Translated, this gives CASSGAGNYEQYF.